This TCR beta chain was captured by sequencing in a study of T cells after yellow fever vaccination. Findings and limits, study-wide: The booster response re-showed most primary clones: roughly 97% CD4, approximately 90% CD8. Overall, a small share of clonotypes was seen in both CD4 and CD8 compartments.

On this clonotype itself: Its antigen is as yet unknown.

Template-switching 5'RACE yielded the TCR cDNA; a universal primer site and UMIs were added in the process. TCRdb passed the 5' RACE reads through MiXCR, listing each CDR3 protein once. The sample has some 340,000 distinct CDR3 sequences, around a tenth seen once. V trimming: 6 bases; J trimming: 8 bases; junction bases outside the gene matches: 10. The CDR3 sequence is 13 residues long. CDR1 SGHVS and CDR2 FQNEAQ come from the germline V gene. The chain joins TRBV7-8 to TRBJ2-7, with TRBD1 matching over 7 bases. This specimen was CD4+ T cells sorted from PBMCs, taken 45 days after the yellow fever booster vaccination. The clonotype was recovered from a man aged 18 to 35 who received the YFV17D yellow fever vaccine. The CDR3 reads CASSTDRSFKQYV. The DNA for the CDR3 is TGTGCCAGCAGTACGGACAGGTCCTTCAAGCAGTACGTC.